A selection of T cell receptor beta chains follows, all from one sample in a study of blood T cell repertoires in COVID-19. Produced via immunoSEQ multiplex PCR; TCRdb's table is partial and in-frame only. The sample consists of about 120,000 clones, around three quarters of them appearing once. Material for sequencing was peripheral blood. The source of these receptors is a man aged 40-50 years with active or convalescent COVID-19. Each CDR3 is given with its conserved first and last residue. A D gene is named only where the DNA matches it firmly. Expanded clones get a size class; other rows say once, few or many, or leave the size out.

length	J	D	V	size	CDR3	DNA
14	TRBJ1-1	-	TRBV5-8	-	CASVRRALNTEAFF	TGTGCCAGCGTCCGGCGGGCCCTGAACACTGAAGCTTTCTTT
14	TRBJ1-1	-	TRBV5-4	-	CASSLRVPNTEAFF	TGTGCCAGCAGCCTCCGGGTCCCGAACACTGAAGCTTTCTTT
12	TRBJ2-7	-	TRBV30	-	CAWMQGPHEQYF	TGTGCCTGGATGCAGGGTCCCCACGAGCAGTACTTC
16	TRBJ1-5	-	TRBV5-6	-	CASSLGGGFSNQPQHF	TGTGCCAGCAGCTTGGGTGGCGGGTTCAGCAATCAGCCCCAGCATTTT
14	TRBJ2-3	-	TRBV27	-	CASSVVGGTDTQYF	TGTGCCAGCAGTGTCGTGGGAGGCACAGATACGCAGTATTTT
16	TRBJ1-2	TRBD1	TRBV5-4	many	CASSLGVGTGASGYTF	TGTGCCAGCAGCTTGGGGGTAGGGACAGGGGCTTCTGGCTACACCTTC
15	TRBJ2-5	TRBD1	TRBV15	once	CATSRDRDSQETQYF	TGTGCCACCAGCAGAGATAGGGACAGTCAAGAGACCCAGTACTTC
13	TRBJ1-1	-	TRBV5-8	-	CASSLSTNTEAFF	TGTGCCAGCAGCCTGAGCACGAACACTGAAGCTTTCTTT
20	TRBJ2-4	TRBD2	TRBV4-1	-	CASSQEVLPFGAGGSDIQYF	TGCGCCAGCAGCCAAGAAGTCCTTCCGTTCGGAGCGGGAGGTTCCGACATTCAGTACTTC
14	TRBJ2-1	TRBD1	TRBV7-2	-	CASSSRTGHNEQFF	TGTGCCAGCAGCTCCCGGACAGGGCACAATGAGCAGTTCTTC
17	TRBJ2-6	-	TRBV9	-	CASSGTGRISGANVLTF	TGTGCCAGCAGCGGAACAGGGCGTATCTCGGGGGCCAACGTCCTGACTTTC
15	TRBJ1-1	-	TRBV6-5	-	CASKETVSMNTEAFF	TGTGCCAGCAAAGAAACAGTCTCAATGAACACTGAAGCTTTCTTT
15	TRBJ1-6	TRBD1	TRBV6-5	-	CASRSRQGSSSPLHF	TGTGCCAGCAGGTCTCGACAGGGGTCTAGTTCACCCCTCCACTTT
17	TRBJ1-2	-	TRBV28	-	CASSFSSTGTPRTGYTF	TGTGCCAGCAGTTTCTCCTCGACCGGGACACCGAGGACGGGCTACACCTTC
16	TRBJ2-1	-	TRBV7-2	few	CASSLDSAGIYNEQFF	TGTGCCAGCAGCTTAGATAGTGCGGGTATCTACAATGAGCAGTTCTTC
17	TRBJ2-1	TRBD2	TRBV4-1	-	CASSLGLAGGLGNEQFF	TGCGCCAGCAGCCTAGGACTAGCGGGAGGGCTAGGCAATGAGCAGTTCTTC
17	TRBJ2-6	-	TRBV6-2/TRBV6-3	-	CASSYSGAGTGANVLTF	TGTGCCAGCAGTTACTCGGGGGCAGGGACTGGGGCCAACGTCCTGACTTTC
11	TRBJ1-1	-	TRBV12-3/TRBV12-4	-	CASSLGEEAFF	TGTGCCAGCAGTTTAGGAGAAGAAGCTTTCTTT
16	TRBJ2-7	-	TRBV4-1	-	CASSQVVAEPAYEQYF	TGCGCCAGCAGCCAAGTCGTTGCGGAACCCGCCTACGAGCAGTACTTC
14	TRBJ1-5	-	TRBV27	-	CASSLRGGDQPQHF	TGTGCCAGCAGTTTGCGGGGGGGTGATCAGCCCCAGCATTTT
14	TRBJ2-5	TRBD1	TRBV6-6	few	CASSFPTGGETQYF	TGTGCCAGCAGTTTTCCGACAGGGGGCGAGACCCAGTACTTC
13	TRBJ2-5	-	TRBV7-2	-	CASSLDQAGTQYF	TGTGCCAGCAGCTTAGACCAGGCGGGGACCCAGTACTTC
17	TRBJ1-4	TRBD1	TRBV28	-	CASSLYRRVQGLGKTVF	TGTGCCAGCAGTTTATATAGGAGGGTACAGGGGTTGGGAAAAACTGTTTTT
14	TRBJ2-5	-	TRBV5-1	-	CASSSGLEQETQYF	TGCGCCAGCAGTTCGGGACTGGAACAAGAGACCCAGTACTTC
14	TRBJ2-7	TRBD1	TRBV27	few	CASSFGQAGYEQYF	TGTGCCAGCAGTTTCGGACAGGCTGGCTACGAGCAGTACTTC
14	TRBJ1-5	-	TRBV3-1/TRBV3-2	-	CASSQIGGKQPQHF	TGTGCCAGCAGCCAAATAGGCGGGAAACAGCCCCAGCATTTT
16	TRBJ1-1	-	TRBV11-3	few	CASSLDSWVGDTEAFF	TGTGCCAGCAGCTTAGACTCTTGGGTAGGAGACACTGAAGCTTTCTTT
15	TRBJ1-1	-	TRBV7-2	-	CASSLGAGVNTEAFF	TGTGCCAGCAGCCTAGGGGCAGGGGTGAACACTGAAGCTTTCTTT
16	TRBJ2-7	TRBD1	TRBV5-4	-	CASSPGTGGVVYEQYF	TGTGCCAGCAGCCCAGGGACAGGGGGCGTCGTCTACGAGCAGTACTTC
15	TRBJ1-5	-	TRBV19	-	CASSRAGDGNQPQHF	TGTGCCAGTAGTCGCGCGGGCGACGGCAATCAGCCCCAGCATTTT
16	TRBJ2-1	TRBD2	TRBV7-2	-	CASSPRTSGGFYEQFF	TGTGCCAGCAGCCCTCGGACTAGCGGGGGTTTCTATGAGCAGTTCTTC
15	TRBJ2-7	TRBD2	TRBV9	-	CASSVGPSGGLEQYF	TGTGCCAGCAGCGTAGGGCCTAGCGGGGGATTGGAGCAGTACTTC
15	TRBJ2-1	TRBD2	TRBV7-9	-	CASLSTAGVHNEQFF	TGTGCCAGCTTATCTACGGCGGGGGTTCACAATGAGCAGTTCTTC
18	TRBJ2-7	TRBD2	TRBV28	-	CASSYSSGLAGGSYEQYF	TGTGCCAGCAGTTACTCCTCGGGACTAGCGGGGGGGTCCTACGAGCAGTACTTC
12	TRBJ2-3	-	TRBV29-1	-	CSVEQSTDTQYF	TGCAGCGTTGAACAGAGCACAGATACGCAGTATTTT
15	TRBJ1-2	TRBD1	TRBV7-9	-	CASSPTGGPNYGYTF	TGTGCCAGCAGCCCCACAGGGGGGCCTAACTATGGCTACACCTTC
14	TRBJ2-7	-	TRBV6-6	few	CASSSTGHSYEQYF	TGTGCCAGCAGTTCTACAGGGCACTCGTACGAGCAGTACTTC
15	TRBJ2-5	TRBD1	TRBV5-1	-	CASSWGQGPQETQYF	TGCGCCAGCAGCTGGGGACAGGGGCCCCAAGAGACCCAGTACTTC
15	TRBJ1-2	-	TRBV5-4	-	CASSFRGGIDYGYTF	TGTGCCAGCAGCTTTAGGGGGGGAATCGACTATGGCTACACCTTC
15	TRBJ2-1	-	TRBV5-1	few	CASSLERRDSHEQFF	TGCGCCAGCAGCTTGGAACGGCGGGATAGCCATGAGCAGTTCTTC
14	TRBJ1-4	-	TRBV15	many	CATSRGQGGEKLFF	TGTGCCACCAGCAGAGGGCAGGGCGGTGAAAAACTGTTTTTT
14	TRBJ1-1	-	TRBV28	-	CASSPVGRNTEAFF	TGTGCCAGCAGCCCCGTGGGGAGGAACACTGAAGCTTTCTTT
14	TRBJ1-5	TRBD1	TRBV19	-	CASSMGDRGQPQHF	TGTGCCAGTAGTATGGGGGACAGGGGACAGCCCCAGCATTTT
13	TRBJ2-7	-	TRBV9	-	CASSVALGGEQYF	TGTGCCAGCAGCGTAGCTTTGGGGGGCGAGCAGTACTTC
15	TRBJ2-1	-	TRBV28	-	CASSRQGRASNEQFF	TGTGCCAGCAGTCGTCAGGGGAGGGCCTCGAATGAGCAGTTCTTC